This T cell receptor beta chain was captured by sequencing in a study of blood T cells in healthy people across ages. Each donor had approximately 10 milliliters of peripheral blood drawn. Note on this clonotype: The antigen is undetermined.

With V trimmed by 3 bases and J by 4 bases, 8 bases remained unmatched. The CDR3 extends over 15 amino acids. Alongside a J-beta primer mix, a sample-barcoded 5' primer served in a second PCR lasting 7 to 11 cycles. Each cDNA molecule, via a template-switch adaptor with 12 random nucleotides, was tagged. TCRdb re-called the 5' RACE reads through MiXCR, storing one row per CDR3 protein. The data contain about a million distinct CDR3 sequences, 35% to 40% of them seen just once; the ten biggest clones take up about an eighth. Study results and limitations: It was the long-lived donors that had more naive CD4+ cells and higher diversity than aged donors.

The sequenced sample consisted of blood. This clonotype originated in a man between 18 and 29 years old in good health. The genes are TRBV12-3 or TRBV12-4 and TRBJ2-7; TRBD1 agrees at 8 bases. The CDR3 region has the DNA TGTGCCAGCAGTTTCGGGCGGGACAGGACTTACGAGCAGTACTTC. Translating it yields CASSFGRDRTYEQYF.